This paragraph reports one T cell receptor (beta chain). Before being deemed recovered, Cohort 3 donors had two negative PCRs, clearance, or symptom resolution. These data come from a study of blood T cell repertoires in COVID-19. The germline CDR1 and CDR2 sequences are SGHRS and YFSETQ. The CDR3 totals 15 residues. V lost 0 bases, J lost 5 bases, and 3 bases stayed unmatched. Original handling: Estimation of nucleated cell counts was performed using reference gene primer amplification. The protocol was immunoSEQ multiplex PCR, while the TCRdb copy is restricted to in-frame clones and leaves out a portion. D and trimming come from the DNA, and the V and J calls and clone size come from that table. The sample records 250,000 to 350,000 clones, roughly 86% being singletons.

Sequenced: PBMCs or T cells enriched from blood (not recorded which). V is TRBV5-1 and J is TRBJ2-1; 9 bases are shared with TRBD1. The sequence derives from a woman aged 18-29 years who had recovered from COVID-19. The CDR3: CASSLDTGGHNEQFF. In DNA, the CDR3 is TGCGCCAGCAGCTTGGACACAGGGGGCCACAATGAGCAGTTCTTC.